These 9 T cell receptor beta chains originate from one sample sequenced in a study of blood T cells in healthy people across ages. A second PCR of roughly 7 to 11 cycles used a sample-barcoded 5' primer and a J-beta primer mix. TCRdb re-called the 5' RACE reads through MiXCR, storing one row per CDR3 protein. This repertoire shows some 860,000 distinct CDR3 sequences, approximately 53% found once; its top ten account for roughly 25%. The sample was blood. These receptors all come from a middle-aged man in good health.

V usage is TRBV28 and J usage is TRBJ2-5; possible D gene TRBD2, 5 bases. Germline assignment: CDR1 MDHEN and CDR2 SYDVKM. The V and J ends lost 5 bases and 1 base respectively, with 14 bases between them. The CDR3 runs to 15 residues. CDR3 sequence reads: CASSPPGRSQETQYF. The CDR3, as DNA: TGTGCCAGCAGTCCCCCGGGAAGGTCCCAAGAGACCCAGTACTTC. The full variable domain, in which reference TRBV28 and TRBJ2-5 provide the parts outside the CDR3, is DVKVTQSSRYLVKRTGEKVFLECVQDMDHENMFWYRQDPGLGLRLIYFSYDVKMKEKGDIPEGYSVSREKKERFSLILESASTNQTSMYLCASSPPGRSQETQYFGPGTRLLVL.

The rearrangement uses TRBV28 and TRBJ1-2; D unclear. There are 17 residues in the CDR3. Germline V gene lookup returns CDR1 MDHEN and CDR2 SYDVKM. The V end was cut by 7 bases, the J end by 0 bases, with 21 bases between. CDR3 protein: CASIDTGILIPNYGYTF. In DNA, the CDR3 is TGTGCCAGCATTGATACCGGGATCCTTATCCCTAACTATGGCTACACCTTC.

J is TRBJ2-5 and V is TRBV4-1, with D maybe TRBD1 (6 bases). Trimming removed 1 base at V and 5 bases at J, with 17 bases between. This CDR3 comprises 16 residues. Germline V lookup: CDR1 MGHRA, CDR2 YSYEKL. CDR3 sequence reads: CASSQAIGTLRETQYF. For the CDR3, the DNA is TGCGCCAGCAGCCAAGCGATAGGGACATTACGGGAGACCCAGTACTTC.

The chain couples TRBV5-1 to TRBJ2-1, with TRBD1 matching 7 bases. V lost 7 bases, J lost 0 bases, and 10 bases stayed unmatched. CDR1 and CDR2 (germline): SGHRS, YFSETQ. The CDR3 length is 16 residues. DNA for the CDR3: TGCGCCAGCCGTCGTGAAGGGGGCAGCTCCTACAATGAGCAGTTCTTC. This encodes CASRREGGSSYNEQFF.

The chain links TRBV28 to TRBJ2-7; the D gene could be TRBD1 or TRBD2 (7 bases each). Trimming stripped 2 bases from V and 10 bases from J, with 21 bases between. The length of the CDR3 is 15 residues. Looked up from germline, CDR1 is MDHEN and CDR2 is SYDVKM. As DNA, the CDR3 is TGTGCCAGCAGTTTAGGCGGGGGCACAGGGGAAACCCAGTACTTC. It is translated as CASSLGGGTGETQYF.

This clonotype showed up just once. This chain links TRBV5-1 with TRBJ1-1, with D maybe TRBD1 (5 bases). The CDR3 length is 16 residues. V was trimmed by 0 bases and J by 1 base, leaving 13 bases between them. Per the germline V gene, CDR1 is SGHRS and CDR2 is YFSETQ. The CDR3 reads CASSLAGARRNTEAFF. The CDR3 DNA reads as TGCGCCAGCAGCTTGGCCGGGGCCAGGAGGAACACTGAAGCTTTCTTT.

This chain connects TRBV7-9 to TRBJ2-1, with D unclear. The J call is uncertain, as TRBJ2-7 better fits the DNA end. This CDR3 is built from 14 residues. Germline CDR1 SEHNR, CDR2 FQNEAQ (reference sequence). CDR3 in amino acids: CASSSGSSYNEQYF. CDR3 DNA: TGTGCCAGCAGCTCTGGATCCTCATACAATGAGCAGTACTTC.

This clonotype was seen only a few times. The V and J genes are TRBV20-1 and TRBJ2-7, with unresolved D. Germline-derived CDR1 and CDR2 are DFQATT and SNEGSKA (reference sequence). The V gene lost 1 base and the J gene lost 1 base, with 11 bases spanning the gap. This CDR3 comprises 14 residues. CDR3 sequence (DNA): TGCAGTGCTAGAGGCTTTGGCCAGTCCTACGAGCAGTACTTC. It encodes CSARGFGQSYEQYF.

This clonotype was seen only a few times. V and J are TRBV7-2 and TRBJ2-4; D ambiguous. The CDR3 has 16 residues. Trimming took 5 bases from V and 3 from J, leaving 17 bases between them. Germline lookup yields CDR1 SGHTA and CDR2 FQGNSA. CDR3 sequence (DNA): TGTGCCAGCAGCCCCGGACGGAATCAGGACAAAAACATTCAGTACTTC. This gives the protein CASSPGRNQDKNIQYF.